The 11 T cell receptor beta chains below were found in one sample sequenced in a study of shared clonotypes between healthy human individuals. TCRdb's copy holds only in-frame clones and misses some; the assay was immunoSEQ multiplex PCR. The sample yields 650,000 to 700,000 clones, 90% seen once. The sequencing input was memory CD8+ T cells from PBMCs. The subset: CD45RO+ cells pooled with CCR7-negative TemRA cells. The origin of the receptors is a man younger than 35 in good health. Some clones in this sample may be carry-over from other donors' samples.

As to this clone: Other DNA sequences in this specimen translate into the identical CDR3. The chain links TRBV28 to TRBJ2-1, with 13 positions matching TRBD2. Germline V gene data show CDR1 as MDHEN and CDR2 as SYDVKM. CDR3 length equals 14 residues. Trimming removed 7 bases from V and 8 bases from J; junction bases left unmatched: 5. In DNA form, the CDR3 reads TGTGCCAGCACTTGGACTAGCGGGAGTGATGAGCAGTTCTTC. Amino acids: CASTWTSGSDEQFF. Drawing the rest from reference TRBV28 and TRBJ2-1, the complete variable domain is DVKVTQSSRYLVKRTGEKVFLECVQDMDHENMFWYRQDPGLGLRLIYFSYDVKMKEKGDIPEGYSVSREKKERFSLILESASTNQTSMYLCASTWTSGSDEQFFGPGTRLTVL.

Ten or more counts support this clone. The V call is TRBV27, the J call TRBJ2-7; 14 bases line up with TRBD2. Unmatched junction bases numbered 16, after V lost 6 bases and J lost 0 bases. This CDR3 region has 20 residues. From germline, CDR1 is MNHEY and CDR2 SMNVEV (reference sequence). The CDR3 protein is CASRKRGLAGGPTSSYEQYF. The CDR3, as DNA: TGTGCCAGCAGGAAACGAGGACTAGCGGGAGGCCCTACTAGCTCCTACGAGCAGTACTTC.

The chain employs TRBV7-8 and TRBJ2-1; weak D call: TRBD2 (6 bases). V dropped 1 base and J dropped 6 bases, with 13 bases sitting between them. The CDR3 consists of 15 residues. The germline V gene encodes CDR1 SGHVS and CDR2 FQNEAQ. DNA of the CDR3: TGTGCCAGCAGCTTAGGTTTGGCGGGACTCAATGAGCAGTTCTTC. This encodes CASSLGLAGLNEQFF.

The chain uses TRBV11-2 and TRBJ2-2; D uncertain. CDR1 is SGHAT and CDR2 is FQNNGV in the germline V gene. The CDR3 sequence is 13 residues long. V was pared by 0 bases and J by 7 bases, with 6 bases between. CDR3 nucleotides: TGTGCCAGCAGCTTAGACCATGGCGGGGAGCTGTTTTTT. Translating gives CASSLDHGGELFF.

The rearrangement uses TRBV18 and TRBJ1-1; D is unclear. Germline V gives CDR1 KGHSH, CDR2 LQKENI. The CDR3 consists of 12 residues. V gave up 4 bases and J gave up 10 bases, with 13 bases separating them. CDR3 nucleotides: TGTGCCAGCTCACGAGGCAGGCGGGCAGCTTTCTTT. Translated: CASSRGRRAAFF.

V and J are TRBV19 and TRBJ1-1; TRBD1 matches 7 bases. This CDR3 region has 17 residues. V was clipped by 9 bases and J by 1 base; unmatched bases: 17. In germline, CDR1 is LNHDA, CDR2 SQIVND (reference sequence). For the CDR3, the DNA is TGTGCCAGCCGGAAGGGGACTCGACAGGGTAGGAACACTGAAGCTTTCTTT. Translated: CASRKGTRQGRNTEAFF.

The chain recombines TRBV27 with TRBJ2-7; TRBD1 agrees at 11 bases. The CDR3 length is 14 residues. Trimming at V came to 2 bases and at J to 7 bases, leaving 4 bases not matched to a gene. The germline V gene has CDR1 MNHEY and CDR2 SMNVEV (reference sequence). In DNA, the CDR3 is TGTGCCAGCAGTTTAGGGACAGGGGGTGAAGAGCAGTACTTC. Encoded protein: CASSLGTGGEEQYF.

This clone was observed a single time. The chain has TRBV4-2 and TRBJ2-7, with D uncertain. V was cut by 0 bases and J by 6 bases, with 18 bases left in between. Germline CDR1 LGHNA, CDR2 YNFKEQ. CDR3 length: 16 amino acids. The CDR3 sequence: CASSQDRSGGVREQYF. CDR3 DNA: TGTGCCAGCAGCCAAGATCGGTCAGGTGGAGTACGCGAGCAGTACTTC.

The genes are TRBV5-1 and TRBJ2-1; 7 nucleotides line up with TRBD1. The CDR3 covers 13 residues. The germline CDR1 and CDR2 sequences are SGHRS and YFSETQ. With 5 bases clipped from V and 8 bases from J, the junction kept 7 bases outside the gene matches. CDR3 sequence (DNA): TGCGCCAGCAGGTTGAAGGGACAGTATGAGCAGTTCTTC. This sequence encodes CASRLKGQYEQFF.

This CDR3 reads CAISEDQGLGSNYGYTF. The CDR3 DNA sequence: TGTGCCATCAGTGAGGACCAGGGTCTTGGCTCTAACTATGGCTACACCTTC. The chain is built from TRBV10-3 and TRBJ1-2, with D tentatively TRBD1 (5 bases). Germline lookup yields CDR1 ENHRY and CDR2 SYGVKD. The length of the CDR3 is 17 residues. V was cut by 2 bases and J by 0 bases, with 16 bases left in between.

The J gene is TRBJ2-7, the V gene TRBV7-9; a possible D gene is TRBD1 (6 bases). Trimming removed 3 bases at V and 7 bases at J, with 10 bases between. Germline V gives CDR1 SEHNR, CDR2 FQNEAQ (reference sequence). The CDR3 contains 12 residues. CDR3 sequence: CASSLLGQEQYF. DNA of the CDR3: TGTGCCAGCAGCTTGCTAGGACAGGAGCAGTACTTC. The full variable domain, in which reference TRBV7-9 and TRBJ2-7 provide the parts outside the CDR3, is DTGVSQNPRHKITKRGQNVTFRCDPISEHNRLYWYRQTLGQGPEFLTYFQNEAQLEKSRLLSDRFSAERPKGSFSTLEIQRTEQGDSAMYLCASSLLGQEQYFGPGTRLTVT.